This TCR beta chain came from a study of post-analysis software for immune sequencing data. Overall study context: The patients showed relapsing-remitting, secondary progressive and progressive-relapsing multiple sclerosis courses.

Findings and caveats of the study: Compared against controls, patients with multiple sclerosis displayed significantly lower normalized Chao1 diversity. Patients had higher frequencies than controls of a few TRBV segments, including TRBV5-6, TRBV5-1 and TRBV20-1.

Concerning this clonotype: Its antigen is currently unknown.

Trimming left V 1 base short and J 4 bases short, with 17 bases between. Germline assignment: CDR1 SGHDT and CDR2 YYEEEE. The CDR3 is 16 residues long. Built from TCR beta cDNA, the libraries had unique molecular identifiers in them. The authors obtained approximately 540,000 cDNA molecules from roughly 1.1 to 9.2 million T cells. TCRdb itself ran the PCR reads through MiXCR, one entry per CDR3 protein. The repertoire has about 260,000 distinct CDR3 sequences, approximately 34% of them found once; the top ten carry around 4.8%. Sequenced sample: blood. This chain links TRBV5-6 with TRBJ2-5; D is unresolved. This clonotype originated in a girl aged 5-17 years with multiple sclerosis. The CDR3 here is CASSLRVSGPGETQYF. The CDR3 DNA is TGTGCCAGCAGCTTGAGAGTGTCTGGGCCTGGAGAGACCCAGTACTTC.